Below, 13 T cell receptor beta chains from the same sample are listed, as sequenced in a study of shared clonotypes between healthy human individuals. TCRdb's table, derived via immunoSEQ multiplex PCR, lists solely in-frame clones and lacks some. The data hold over a million clones, with more than 95% observed a single time. Input material: naive CD4+ T cells sorted from blood. Noted subset: CD45RA+ positively selected. The receptors shown here come from a man aged 25-45 years in good health.

The rearrangement uses TRBV13 and TRBJ1-3, with a tentative D call TRBD1 (6 bases). The V end was cut by 6 bases, the J end by 4 bases, with 10 bases between. Germline-derived CDR1 and CDR2 are PRHDT and FYEKMQ (reference sequence). The CDR3 consists of 13 residues. The CDR3 protein is CASRGARGNTIYF. Written as DNA, the CDR3 is TGTGCCAGCAGGGGGGCGCGGGGAAACACCATATATTTT.

Comments on this clone: The sample contains more than one DNA sequence encoding this CDR3. The chain combines TRBV5-6 with TRBJ2-2; D is uncertain. Between the trimmed V and J ends, which lost 1 base and 4 bases, there was a span of 8 bases. Germline CDR1 SGHDT, CDR2 YYEEEE. The CDR3 spans 14 residues. The CDR3 nucleotides are TGTGCCAGCAGCTTGTCGGCTAGCACCGGGGAGCTGTTTTTT. It translates to CASSLSASTGELFF.

The chain employs TRBV5-1 and TRBJ1-1; D call uncertain. Germline CDR1 SGHRS, CDR2 YFSETQ. The CDR3 runs to 14 residues. Trimming left V 2 bases short and J 1 base short, with 9 bases between. The CDR3 loop reads CASSFNRANTEAFF. CDR3 sequence (DNA): TGCGCCAGCAGCTTTAATCGAGCGAACACTGAAGCTTTCTTT.

This clone is a singleton in its sample. This specimen includes other DNA sequences encoding the same CDR3. The V call is TRBV7-2, the J call TRBJ2-5; no firm D call. Trimming took 4 bases from V and 5 from J, leaving 5 bases between them. Germline V CDR1 and CDR2: SGHTA, FQGNSA. The CDR3 contains 11 residues. The CDR3 loop reads CASSSAETQYF. In nucleotides, the CDR3 is TGTGCCAGCAGCTCAGCCGAGACCCAGTACTTC.

The CDR3, as DNA: TGTGCCAGCAGTAAGAGGGGATATGAGCAGTACTTC. Its protein is CASSKRGYEQYF. The genes are TRBV7-9 and TRBJ2-7; D could derive from TRBD1 or TRBD2 (5 bases each). The CDR3 totals 12 residues. V was pared by 6 bases and J by 7 bases, with 13 bases between. The germline gives CDR1 SEHNR, CDR2 FQNEAQ (reference sequence).

This clone was detected only once. The V gene is TRBV6-4, the J gene TRBJ2-3; 8 positions agree with TRBD2. The CDR3 is made up of 14 amino acids. Germline V gene lookup returns CDR1 MRHNA and CDR2 SNTAGT. V dropped 4 bases and J dropped 2; count of bases not matched to a gene: 2. The CDR3 region is CASSVGLATDTQYF. CDR3 sequence (DNA): TGTGCCAGCAGTGTTGGACTAGCCACAGATACGCAGTATTTT.

This clone appeared once. The chain couples TRBV28 to TRBJ2-1, with D hard to call. Germline CDR1 is MDHEN and CDR2 is SYDVKM. The CDR3 is 14 amino acids. V gave up 6 bases and J gave up 0 bases, with 9 bases separating them. The CDR3 loop reads CASRTQSSYNEQFF. The DNA for the CDR3 is TGTGCCAGCAGGACCCAGAGCTCCTACAATGAGCAGTTCTTC. Based on the CDR3 plus reference TRBV28 and TRBJ2-1, the full variable domain is DVKVTQSSRYLVKRTGEKVFLECVQDMDHENMFWYRQDPGLGLRLIYFSYDVKMKEKGDIPEGYSVSREKKERFSLILESASTNQTSMYLCASRTQSSYNEQFFGPGTRLTVL.

The rearrangement links TRBV28 to TRBJ2-7, with a possible D match to TRBD1 (6 bases). Trimming took off 6 bases at V and 7 bases at J, with 16 bases between the two ends. Germline CDR1 and CDR2: MDHEN and SYDVKM. There are 13 residues in the CDR3. CDR3 nucleotide sequence: TGTGCCAGCAGGCCTCCCGGGACATCTGAGCAGTACTTC. Protein: CASRPPGTSEQYF. The complete variable domain, with remaining parts taken from reference TRBV28 and TRBJ2-7, reads DVKVTQSSRYLVKRTGEKVFLECVQDMDHENMFWYRQDPGLGLRLIYFSYDVKMKEKGDIPEGYSVSREKKERFSLILESASTNQTSMYLCASRPPGTSEQYFGPGTRLTVT.

This clone is a singleton in its sample. The CDR3 here is CASEPPAGTHTDTQYF. CDR3 nucleotide sequence: TGTGCCTCCGAACCCCCGGCAGGGACTCACACAGATACGCAGTATTTT. The chain couples TRBV9 to TRBJ2-3, with D possibly matching TRBD2 (6 bases). The germline gives CDR1 SGDLS, CDR2 YYNGEE. V was clipped by 10 bases and J by 2 bases, with 23 bases between them. The CDR3 contains 16 residues. Variable domain in full (rest from reference TRBV9 and TRBJ2-3): DSGVTQTPKHLITATGQRVTLRCSPRSGDLSVYWYQQSLDQGLQFLIQYYNGEERAKGNILERFSAQQFPDLHSELNLSSLELGDSALYFCASEPPAGTHTDTQYFGPGTRLTVL.

The V call is TRBV5-6, the J call TRBJ2-7; weak D call: TRBD1 (5 bases). The CDR3 is 14 residues long. Trimming cost V 5 bases and J 2 bases, with 14 bases left between them. CDR1 and CDR2 from the germline V gene are SGHDT and YYEEEE. The CDR3 DNA follows: TGTGCCAGCAGACCAGGGTCACAGACCTACGAGCAGTACTTC. Its translation: CASRPGSQTYEQYF.

This chain links TRBV5-5 with TRBJ1-2; 8 nucleotides agree with TRBD1. With 0 bases clipped from V and 4 bases from J, the junction kept 5 bases outside the gene matches. CDR1 is SGHKS, CDR2 YYEKEE, per germline (reference sequence). This CDR3 has 15 residues. The CDR3 DNA reads as TGTGCCAGCAGCTTGGTCGGGACAGGATCCTATGGCTACACCTTC. Encoded protein: CASSLVGTGSYGYTF.

In the case of this clone: Other DNA sequences in the sample encode the same CDR3. This rearrangement joins TRBV5-1 to TRBJ1-4, with no clear D. Trimming stripped 1 base from V and 0 bases from J, with 7 bases between. Germline V CDR1 and CDR2: SGHRS, YFSETQ. This CDR3 contains 15 residues. The CDR3 DNA reads TGCGCCAGCAGCTTGCGGGGTGCAACTAATGAAAAACTGTTTTTT. It codes for CASSLRGATNEKLFF.

The rearrangement uses TRBV6-5 and TRBJ1-2; D perhaps matches TRBD1 (5 bases). Germline CDR1 reads MNHEY; CDR2 reads SVGAGI. This CDR3 has 15 amino acids. Trimming removed 0 bases at V and 0 bases at J, with 8 bases between. In DNA form, the CDR3 reads TGTGCCAGCAGTTACTCAAAGGGGACTAACTATGGCTACACCTTC. Residues: CASSYSKGTNYGYTF.